This record covers a single T cell receptor (beta chain). This entry is derived from a study of blood T cell repertoires in COVID-19. Clones were sequenced by immunoSEQ multiplex PCR, and TCRdb holds only the in-frame ones, with some missing. The sample has some 42,000 clones, approximately 91% seen once; the top ten hold under 0.4%. This receptor was obtained from a human donor in a cohort sampled during active COVID-19. What was sequenced was peripheral blood.

CDR3 bases: TGTGCCAGCAGTGAATGGCTTGGGGACTCAGCAGGCCACGAGCAGTACTTC. Encoded protein: CASSEWLGDSAGHEQYF. This rearrangement joins TRBV6-1 to TRBJ2-7, with D maybe TRBD2 (6 bases). With 2 bases removed from V and 5 bases from J, the gap between germline ends came to 22 bases. This CDR3 has 17 residues. Germline V gene data show CDR1 as MNHNS and CDR2 as SASEGT.